Following are 18 T cell receptor beta chains from one sample sequenced in a study of cytomegalovirus exposure and HLA in healthy donors. PCR used 60 Vbeta primers and 13 Jbeta primers. The protocol was immunoSEQ multiplex PCR, while the TCRdb copy is restricted to in-frame clones and leaves out a portion. The profile shows roughly 190,000 clones, roughly 12% of them singletons. The source material was PBMCs. The receptors here all came from a man in his forties or fifties in good health and CMV-seropositive.

The chain uses TRBV4-2 and TRBJ1-5; 8 bases agree with TRBD1. Germline CDR1 LGHNA, CDR2 YNFKEQ. The CDR3 covers 14 residues. J gave up 7 bases and V 0 bases, and 2 bases lay outside the gene matches. CDR3 sequence: CASSQETGEQPQHF. DNA of the CDR3: TGTGCCAGCAGCCAAGAGACAGGGGAACAGCCCCAGCATTTT.

This clone has a handful of counts. The V call is TRBV19, the J call TRBJ1-2; TRBD1 matches at 8 bases. The CDR3 runs to 16 residues. With V trimmed by 3 bases and J by 0 bases, 6 bases remained unmatched. Looked up from germline, CDR1 is LNHDA and CDR2 is SQIVND (reference sequence). The CDR3 region is CASSIRTGLANYGYTF. CDR3 DNA sequence: TGTGCCAGTAGTATCCGGACAGGGTTAGCTAACTATGGCTACACCTTC.

V usage is TRBV6-6 and J usage is TRBJ2-5; 10 bases align to TRBD1. Trimming cost V 0 bases and J 5 bases; bases outside gene matches: 6. This CDR3 has 16 residues. Germline CDR1 MNHNY, CDR2 SVGAGI (reference sequence). The CDR3 region is CASSYSGDRGRETQYF. The CDR3, as DNA: TGTGCCAGCAGTTACTCCGGAGACAGGGGGCGGGAGACCCAGTACTTC.

The chain joins TRBV25-1 to TRBJ2-7, with 7 bases lining up with TRBD2. CDR1 MGHDK and CDR2 SYGVNS come from the germline V gene. V was pared by 1 base and J by 1 base, with 1 base of the junction left unmatched. The CDR3 extends over 14 amino acids. The CDR3 region is CASSESGGSYEQYF. Here the CDR3 DNA reads TGTGCCAGCAGTGAATCGGGGGGTTCCTACGAGCAGTACTTC.

V is TRBV2 and J is TRBJ1-1; D is possibly TRBD1 (5 bases). The CDR3 spans 17 residues. The germline V and J ends were trimmed by 4 bases and 0 bases, with 18 bases remaining between them. CDR1 is SNHLY and CDR2 is FYNNEI in the germline V gene. CDR3 sequence: CASSVREDRLMNTEAFF. CDR3 DNA sequence: TGTGCCAGCAGTGTTAGAGAAGACAGATTGATGAACACTGAAGCTTTCTTT.

V usage is TRBV18 and J usage is TRBJ2-7; TRBD1 aligns across 9 bases. In germline, CDR1 is KGHSH, CDR2 LQKENI. There are 14 residues in the CDR3. V lost 3 bases, J lost 3 bases, and 3 bases stayed unmatched. The CDR3 region is CASSPRQGGYEQYV. The CDR3 coding sequence is TGTGCCAGCTCACCGAGACAGGGGGGCTACGAGCAGTACGTC.

This clone was recorded a few times. The CDR3 loop is CASSYLTGTWTPLHF. The DNA for the CDR3 is TGTGCCAGCAGTTACCTCACAGGGACCTGGACACCCCTCCACTTT. This chain uses TRBV6-5 with TRBJ1-6, with a possible D match to TRBD1 (6 bases). The CDR3 has 15 amino acids. CDR1 is MNHEY and CDR2 is SVGAGI in the germline V gene. Trimming took off 2 bases at V and 11 bases at J, with 16 bases between the two ends.

The rearrangement links TRBV19 to TRBJ2-1; 15 bases align to TRBD2. CDR1 and CDR2 from the germline V gene are LNHDA and SQIVND (reference sequence). The CDR3 extends over 15 amino acids. With V trimmed by 6 bases and J by 5 bases, 2 bases remained unmatched. The CDR3 DNA is TGTGCCAGTAGCTGGACTAGCGGGGGGGACAATGAGCAGTTCTTC. Translated: CASSWTSGGDNEQFF.

V gene TRBV9 combines with J gene TRBJ1-3; D gene ambiguous. Trimming pared 6 bases from V and 0 bases from J, leaving 10 bases between. Germline lookup yields CDR1 SGDLS and CDR2 YYNGEE. This CDR3 contains 14 residues. CDR3 sequence: CASNQAPSGNTIYF. The CDR3 coding sequence is TGTGCCAGCAACCAAGCCCCCTCTGGAAACACCATATATTTT.

V usage is TRBV28 and J usage is TRBJ1-2, with D hard to call. Germline V gene data show CDR1 as MDHEN and CDR2 as SYDVKM. This CDR3 spans 12 amino acids. Trimming removed 7 bases from V and 4 bases from J, with 10 bases in between. The CDR3 reads CASTDSGYGYTF. CDR3 bases: TGTGCCAGCACTGATTCGGGCTATGGCTACACCTTC.

The rearrangement joins TRBV19 to TRBJ2-5; TRBD1 agrees at 10 bases. The germline CDR1 and CDR2 sequences are LNHDA and SQIVND (reference sequence). This CDR3 has 14 amino acids. V shed 4 bases, J shed 4 bases, and the junction held 3 bases outside the gene matches. This chain's CDR3 is CASSRRQGAETQYF. The CDR3 region has the DNA TGTGCCAGTAGTAGGCGACAGGGGGCAGAGACCCAGTACTTC.

This clone was counted only a few times. The chain uses TRBV6-5 and TRBJ1-2; perhaps TRBD1 as D (5 bases). Looked up from germline, CDR1 is MNHEY and CDR2 is SVGAGI. Trimming took 6 bases from V and 4 from J, leaving 15 bases between them. This CDR3 has 14 residues. DNA of the CDR3: TGTGCCAGCAGCCGGGAGGGGCAAGGCTATGGCTACACCTTC. This translates into CASSREGQGYGYTF.

Only a few counts were recorded for this clone. The chain recombines TRBV9 with TRBJ2-5, with 9 bases that match TRBD2. Germline lookup yields CDR1 SGDLS and CDR2 YYNGEE. The CDR3 has 15 amino acids. V lost 0 bases to trimming and J lost 5 bases; unmatched junction nucleotides: 5. Here the CDR3 reads CASSVGAGGGETQYF. CDR3 DNA sequence: TGTGCCAGCAGCGTAGGAGCGGGGGGCGGTGAGACCCAGTACTTC.

This clone was counted between two and nine times. This chain joins TRBV9 and TRBJ2-2, with D tentatively TRBD1 (5 bases). Per the germline V gene, CDR1 is SGDLS and CDR2 is YYNGEE. CDR3 length: 15 residues. Between the trimmed V and J ends, which lost 0 bases and 4 bases, there was a span of 10 bases. The CDR3 here is CASSVETALTGELFF. CDR3 nucleotide sequence: TGTGCCAGCAGCGTAGAGACAGCTCTCACCGGGGAGCTGTTTTTT.

This clone has a handful of counts. This chain links TRBV7-2 with TRBJ2-3; 9 positions match TRBD2. The germline CDR1 and CDR2 sequences are SGHTA and FQGNSA. There are 19 residues in the CDR3. V trimming: 1 base; J trimming: 4 bases; junction bases outside the gene matches: 15. The chain's CDR3 is CASSLGPLTSGASPDTQYF. CDR3 DNA: TGTGCCAGCAGCTTAGGCCCTCTGACTAGCGGAGCTTCGCCAGATACGCAGTATTTT.

This clone showed up just a few times. This chain links TRBV6-5 with TRBJ1-2; a possible D gene is TRBD1 (6 bases). CDR3 size: 15 residues. From germline, CDR1 is MNHEY and CDR2 SVGAGI. Trimming pared 5 bases from V and 1 base from J, leaving 14 bases between. The DNA for the CDR3 is TGTGCCAGCAGTACCCTTCGGACAGTTAACTATGGCTACACCTTC. Protein product: CASSTLRTVNYGYTF.

This rearrangement joins TRBV18 to TRBJ2-3; 9 nucleotides agree with TRBD1. CDR1 is KGHSH, CDR2 LQKENI, per germline. This CDR3 comprises 15 residues. Trimming removed 3 bases from V and 3 bases from J; junction bases left unmatched: 4. The CDR3: CASSPGQGSTDTQYF. As DNA, the CDR3 is TGTGCCAGCTCACCTGGACAGGGGTCGACAGATACGCAGTATTTT.

The CDR3 protein is CASSPRNGKENEQFF. Written as DNA, the CDR3 is TGTGCCAGCAGCCCCAGGAACGGGAAGGAGAATGAGCAGTTCTTC. The chain combines TRBV7-9 with TRBJ2-1, with D possibly TRBD2 on 5 matching bases. Per the germline V gene, CDR1 is SEHNR and CDR2 is FQNEAQ (reference sequence). The ends were cut back, 5 bases at V and 7 bases at J, with 18 bases in the middle. This CDR3 has 15 amino acids.